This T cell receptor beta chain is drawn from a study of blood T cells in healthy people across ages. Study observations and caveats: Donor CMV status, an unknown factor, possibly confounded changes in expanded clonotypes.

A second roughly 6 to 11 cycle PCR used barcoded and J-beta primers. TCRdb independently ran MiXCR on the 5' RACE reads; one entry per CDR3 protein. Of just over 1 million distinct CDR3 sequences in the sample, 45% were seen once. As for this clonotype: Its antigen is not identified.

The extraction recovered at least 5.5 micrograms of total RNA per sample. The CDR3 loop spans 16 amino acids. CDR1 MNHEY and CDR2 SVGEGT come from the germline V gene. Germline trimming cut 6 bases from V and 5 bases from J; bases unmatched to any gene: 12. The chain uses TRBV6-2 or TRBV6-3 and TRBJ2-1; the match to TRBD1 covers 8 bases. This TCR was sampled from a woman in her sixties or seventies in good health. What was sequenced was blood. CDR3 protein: CASRAGWDRPHNEQFF. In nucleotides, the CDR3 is TGTGCCAGCAGAGCCGGATGGGACAGGCCTCACAATGAGCAGTTCTTC.